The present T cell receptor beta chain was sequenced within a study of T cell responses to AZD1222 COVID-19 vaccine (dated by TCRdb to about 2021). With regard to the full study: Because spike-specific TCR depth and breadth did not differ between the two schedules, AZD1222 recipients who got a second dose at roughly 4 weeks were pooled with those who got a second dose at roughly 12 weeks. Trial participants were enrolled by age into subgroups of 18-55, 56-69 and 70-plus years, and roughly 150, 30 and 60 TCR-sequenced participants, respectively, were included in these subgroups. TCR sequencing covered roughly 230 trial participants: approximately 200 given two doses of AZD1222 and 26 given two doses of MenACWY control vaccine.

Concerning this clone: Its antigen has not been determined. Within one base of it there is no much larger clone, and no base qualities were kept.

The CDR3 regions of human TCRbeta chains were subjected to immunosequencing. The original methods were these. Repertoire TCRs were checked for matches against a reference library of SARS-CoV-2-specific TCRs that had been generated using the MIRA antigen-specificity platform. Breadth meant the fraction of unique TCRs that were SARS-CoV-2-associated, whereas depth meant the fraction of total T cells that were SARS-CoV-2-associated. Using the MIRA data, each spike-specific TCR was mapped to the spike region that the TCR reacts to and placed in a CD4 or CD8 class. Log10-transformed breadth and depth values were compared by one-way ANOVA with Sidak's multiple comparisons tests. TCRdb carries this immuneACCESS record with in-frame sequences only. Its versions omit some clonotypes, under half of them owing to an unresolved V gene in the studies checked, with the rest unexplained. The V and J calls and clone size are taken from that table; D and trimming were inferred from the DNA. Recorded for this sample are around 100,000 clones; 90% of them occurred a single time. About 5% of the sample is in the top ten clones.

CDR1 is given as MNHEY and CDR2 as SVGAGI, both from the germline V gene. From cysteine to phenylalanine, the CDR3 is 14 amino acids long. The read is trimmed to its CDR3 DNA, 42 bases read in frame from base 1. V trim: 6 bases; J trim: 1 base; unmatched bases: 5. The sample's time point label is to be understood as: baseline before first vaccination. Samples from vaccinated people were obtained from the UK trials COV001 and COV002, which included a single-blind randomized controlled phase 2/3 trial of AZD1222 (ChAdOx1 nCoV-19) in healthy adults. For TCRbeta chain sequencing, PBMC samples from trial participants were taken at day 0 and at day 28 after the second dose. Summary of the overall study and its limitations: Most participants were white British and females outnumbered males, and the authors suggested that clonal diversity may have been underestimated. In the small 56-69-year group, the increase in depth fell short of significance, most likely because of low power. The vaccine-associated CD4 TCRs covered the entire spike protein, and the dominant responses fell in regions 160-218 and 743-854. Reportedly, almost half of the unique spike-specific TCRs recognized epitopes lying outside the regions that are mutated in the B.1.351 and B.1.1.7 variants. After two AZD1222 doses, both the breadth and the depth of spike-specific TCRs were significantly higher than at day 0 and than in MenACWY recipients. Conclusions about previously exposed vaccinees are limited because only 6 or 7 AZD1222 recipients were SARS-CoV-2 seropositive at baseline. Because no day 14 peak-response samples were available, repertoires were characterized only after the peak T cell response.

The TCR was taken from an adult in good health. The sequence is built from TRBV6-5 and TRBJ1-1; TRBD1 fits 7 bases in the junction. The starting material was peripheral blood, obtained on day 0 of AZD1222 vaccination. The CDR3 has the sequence CASSYRGGNTEAFF. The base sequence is TGTGCCAGCAGCTACAGGGGTGGGAACACTGAAGCTTTCTTT.